This T cell receptor beta chain emerged from a study of T-cell memory formation after mild COVID-19. On the study more broadly: For the most part, TCR clusters were specific to one donor.

In TCRdb, the 5' RACE reads were re-called with MiXCR into one record per CDR3 protein. The sample contains about 180,000 distinct CDR3 sequences, 16% of which appear only once. Germline V gene lookup returns CDR1 LNHDA and CDR2 SQIVND (reference sequence). The CDR3 runs 15 residues. The junction had 9 bases not matched to a gene; V was cut back by 7 bases and J by 2 bases. This clonotype was obtained from an adult woman who had mild COVID-19 (a few samples of this study predate the infection). Cell type and time point are not known. The chain combines TRBV19 with TRBJ1-2; 8 nucleotides align to TRBD1. Sequencing input: PBMCs or a T cell subset sorted from them (not recorded which). The CDR3 nucleotides are TGTGCCAGTACCTTACAGGGGGGTGAGAACTATGGCTACACCTTC. It is translated as CASTLQGGENYGYTF.